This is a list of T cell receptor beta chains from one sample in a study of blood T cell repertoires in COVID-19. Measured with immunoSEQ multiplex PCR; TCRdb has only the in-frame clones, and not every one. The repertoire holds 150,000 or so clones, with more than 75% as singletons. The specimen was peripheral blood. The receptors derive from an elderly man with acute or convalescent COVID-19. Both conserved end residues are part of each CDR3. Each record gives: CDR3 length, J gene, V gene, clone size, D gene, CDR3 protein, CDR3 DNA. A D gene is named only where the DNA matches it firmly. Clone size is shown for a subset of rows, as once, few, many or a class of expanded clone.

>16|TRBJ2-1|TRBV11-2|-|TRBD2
CASSSWAREEDNEQFF
TGTGCCAGCAGCTCCTGGGCGCGGGAGGAAGACAATGAGCAGTTCTTC
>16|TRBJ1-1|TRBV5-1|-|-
CASSPPKTEVNTEAFF
TGCGCCAGCAGCCCCCCGAAGACCGAGGTGAACACTGAAGCTTTCTTT
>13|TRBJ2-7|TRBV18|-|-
CASSLDRTYEQYF
TGTGCCAGCTCACTCGACAGAACCTACGAGCAGTACTTC
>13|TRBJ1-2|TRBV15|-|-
CATSRDRRSGYTF
TGTGCCACCAGCAGAGATAGAAGGAGCGGCTACACCTTC
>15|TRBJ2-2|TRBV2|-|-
CASSEQGGTTGELFF
TGTGCCAGCAGTGAACAGGGCGGAACTACCGGGGAGCTGTTTTTT
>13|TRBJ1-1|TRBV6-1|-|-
CASSEHRSTEAFF
TGTGCCAGCAGTGAACACAGATCCACTGAAGCTTTCTTT
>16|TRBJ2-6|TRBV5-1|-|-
CASSLQPISGANVLTF
TGCGCCAGCAGCTTACAGCCAATCTCTGGGGCCAACGTCCTGACTTTC
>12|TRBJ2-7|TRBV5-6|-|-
CASSKQGYEQYF
TGTGCCAGCAGCAAGCAGGGCTACGAGCAGTACTTC
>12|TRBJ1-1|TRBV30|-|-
CAWSVGGAEAFF
TGTGCCTGGAGTGTCGGGGGGGCTGAAGCTTTCTTT
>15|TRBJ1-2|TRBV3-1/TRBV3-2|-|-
CASSHLDRTPYGYTF
TGTGCCAGCAGCCACCTCGACAGGACCCCCTATGGCTACACCTTC
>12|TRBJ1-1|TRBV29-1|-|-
CSAWSREGGAFF
TGCAGCGCCTGGAGCAGGGAGGGAGGAGCTTTCTTT
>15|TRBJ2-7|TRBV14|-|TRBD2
CASSRDRTSRHEQYF
TGTGCCAGCAGCCGAGACCGGACTAGCCGACACGAGCAGTACTTC
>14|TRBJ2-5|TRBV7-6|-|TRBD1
CASSSGQGRETQYF
TGTGCCAGCAGCTCTGGACAGGGACGAGAGACCCAGTACTTC
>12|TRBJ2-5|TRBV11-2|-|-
CASSSNMKTQYF
TGTGCCAGCAGCTCGAACATGAAGACCCAGTACTTC
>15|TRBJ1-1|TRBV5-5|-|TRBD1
CASSWEGQANTEAFF
TGTGCCAGCAGCTGGGAGGGACAGGCGAACACTGAAGCTTTCTTT
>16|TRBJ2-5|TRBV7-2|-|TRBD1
CASSLPRQGAVETQYF
TGTGCCAGCAGCTTACCCCGACAGGGGGCCGTCGAGACCCAGTACTTC
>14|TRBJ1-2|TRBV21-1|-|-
CASSKARVPYGYTF
TGTGCCAGCAGCAAAGCGCGTGTTCCTTATGGCTACACCTTC
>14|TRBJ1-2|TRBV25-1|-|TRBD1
CASSPFDRVHGYTF
TGTGCCAGCTCGCCCTTCGACAGGGTCCATGGCTACACCTTC
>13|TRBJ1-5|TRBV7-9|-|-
CASSFTGSQPQHF
TGTGCCAGCAGCTTTACAGGGTCCCAGCCCCAGCATTTT
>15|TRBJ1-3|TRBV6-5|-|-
CATHPRLFSGNTIYF
TGTGCCACCCACCCCCGTCTATTCTCTGGAAACACCATATATTTT
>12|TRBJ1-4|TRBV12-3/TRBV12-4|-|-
CASSRGEEKLFF
TGTGCCAGCAGCAGAGGCGAGGAAAAACTGTTTTTT
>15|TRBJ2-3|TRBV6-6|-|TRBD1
CASSGGDRAADTQYF
TGTGCCAGCAGTGGAGGGGACAGGGCAGCAGATACGCAGTATTTT
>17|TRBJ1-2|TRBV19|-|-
CASSLNYRTGRGGGYTF
TGTGCCAGTAGCCTGAACTACCGAACAGGGAGAGGGGGAGGCTACACCTTC
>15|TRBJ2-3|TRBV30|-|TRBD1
CAWSRTGDSTDTQYF
TGTGCCTGGAGTCGGACAGGGGATTCCACAGATACGCAGTATTTT
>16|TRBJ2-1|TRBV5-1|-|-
CASRGDGGNPYNEQFF
TGCGCCAGCCGAGGGGATGGCGGGAACCCCTACAATGAGCAGTTCTTC
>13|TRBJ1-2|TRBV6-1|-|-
CASSEATFYGYTF
TGTGCCAGCAGTGAAGCGACATTTTATGGCTACACCTTC
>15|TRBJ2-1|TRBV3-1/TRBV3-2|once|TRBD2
CASSPQRGVYNEQFF
TGTGCCAGCAGCCCCCAGCGGGGGGTCTACAATGAGCAGTTCTTC
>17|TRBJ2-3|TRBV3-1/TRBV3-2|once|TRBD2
CASSQVGLAGLTDTQYF
TGTGCCAGCAGCCAAGTTGGCCTAGCGGGACTCACAGATACGCAGTATTTT
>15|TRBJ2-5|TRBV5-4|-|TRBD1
CASSSGTGVWETQYF
TGTGCCAGCAGTTCCGGGACAGGGGTTTGGGAGACCCAGTACTTC
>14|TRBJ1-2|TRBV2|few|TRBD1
CASGGQAGVYGYTF
TGTGCCAGCGGTGGACAGGCTGGGGTATATGGCTACACCTTC
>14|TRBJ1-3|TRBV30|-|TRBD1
CAWGDRGPGNTIYF
TGTGCCTGGGGGGACAGGGGGCCTGGAAACACCATATATTTT
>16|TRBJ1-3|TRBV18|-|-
CASSPSLPSSGNTIYF
TGTGCCAGCTCACCTTCTCTCCCTTCCTCTGGAAACACCATATATTTT
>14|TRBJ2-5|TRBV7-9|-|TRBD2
CASSRTSAQETQYF
TGTGCCAGCAGTCGGACTAGCGCTCAAGAGACCCAGTACTTC